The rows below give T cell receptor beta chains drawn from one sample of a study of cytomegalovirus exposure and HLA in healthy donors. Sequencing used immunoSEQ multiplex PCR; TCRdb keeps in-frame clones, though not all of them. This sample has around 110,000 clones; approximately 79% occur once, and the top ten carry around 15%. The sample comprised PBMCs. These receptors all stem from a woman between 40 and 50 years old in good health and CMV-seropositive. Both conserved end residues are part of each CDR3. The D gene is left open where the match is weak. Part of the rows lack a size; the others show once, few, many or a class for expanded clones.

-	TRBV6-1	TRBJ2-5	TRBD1	CASSSDRGREETQYF	TGTGCCAGCAGTTCGGACAGGGGTCGTGAAGAGACCCAGTACTTC
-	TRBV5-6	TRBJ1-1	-	CASSLRRFALQGNTEAFF	TGTGCCAGCAGCCTACGCCGGTTCGCATTACAGGGGAACACTGAAGCTTTCTTT
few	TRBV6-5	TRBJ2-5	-	CASSYAGQETQYF	TGTGCCAGCAGTTACGCGGGGCAAGAGACCCAGTACTTC
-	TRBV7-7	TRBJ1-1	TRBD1	CASSNRDRGTEAFF	TGTGCTAGCAGCAACCGGGACAGGGGCACTGAAGCTTTCTTT
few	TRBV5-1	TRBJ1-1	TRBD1	CASSPQGFSNTEAFF	TGCGCCAGCAGCCCACAGGGGTTTTCGAACACTGAAGCTTTCTTT
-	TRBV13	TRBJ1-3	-	CASSLGRSHSGNTIYF	TGTGCCAGCAGCTTAGGCCGGTCTCACTCTGGAAACACCATATATTTT
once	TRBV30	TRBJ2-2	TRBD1	CAWSSLGQHTGELFF	TGTGCCTGGAGCAGCTTGGGACAGCACACCGGGGAGCTGTTTTTT
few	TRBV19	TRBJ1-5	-	CASSIAGYSNQPQHF	TGTGCCAGTAGTATAGCCGGGTACAGCAATCAGCCCCAGCATTTT
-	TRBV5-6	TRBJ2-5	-	CASSLRETQYF	TGTGCCAGCAGTCTCAGGGAGACCCAGTACTTC
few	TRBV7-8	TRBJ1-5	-	CASSFSGVDQPQHF	TGTGCCAGCAGCTTCTCAGGGGTCGATCAGCCCCAGCATTTT
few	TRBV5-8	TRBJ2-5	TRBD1	CASSPTGARVLETQYF	TGTGCCAGCAGCCCTACAGGGGCGCGCGTTCTAGAGACCCAGTACTTC
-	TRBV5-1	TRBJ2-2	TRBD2	CASRWISGDLGTGELFF	TGCGCCAGCAGATGGATTAGCGGGGACCTTGGCACCGGGGAGCTGTTTTTT
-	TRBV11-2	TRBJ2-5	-	CASSLDRETQYF	TGTGCCAGCAGCTTAGACCGAGAGACCCAGTACTTC
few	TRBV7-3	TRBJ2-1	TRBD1	CASSLNYRGRQFF	TGTGCCAGCAGCTTAAACTACAGGGGACGGCAGTTCTTC
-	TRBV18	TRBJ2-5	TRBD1	CASSTVGQSETQYF	TGTGCCAGCTCAACGGTGGGACAGTCGGAGACCCAGTACTTC
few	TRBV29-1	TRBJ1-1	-	CSVVAGPTEAFF	TGCAGCGTCGTCGCTGGGCCAACTGAAGCTTTCTTT
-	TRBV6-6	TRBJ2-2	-	CANSSTTGELFF	TGTGCCAACAGTTCAACTACCGGGGAGCTGTTTTTT
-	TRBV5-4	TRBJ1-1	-	CASSWDNLNTEAFF	TGTGCCAGCAGCTGGGACAACTTGAACACTGAAGCTTTCTTT
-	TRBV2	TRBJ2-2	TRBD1	CASNPTGSTGELFF	TGTGCCAGCAACCCGACAGGGTCGACCGGGGAGCTGTTTTTT
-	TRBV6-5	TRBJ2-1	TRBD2	CASSLRPGGDNEQFF	TGTGCCAGCAGCCTGCGGCCGGGGGGGGACAATGAGCAGTTCTTC
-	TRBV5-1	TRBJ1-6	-	CASSLIGETYNSPLHF	TGCGCCAGCAGCTTGATCGGGGAGACCTATAATTCACCCCTCCACTTT
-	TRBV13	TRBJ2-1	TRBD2	CASSPLRLADSSYNEQFF	TGTGCCAGCAGCCCACTCAGACTAGCGGATAGCTCCTACAATGAGCAGTTCTTC
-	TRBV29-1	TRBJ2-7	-	CSVGQNYEQYF	TGCAGCGTTGGACAGAACTACGAGCAGTACTTC
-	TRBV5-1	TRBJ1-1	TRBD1	CASSRSRTGGTEAFF	TGCGCCAGCAGCCGATCCCGGACAGGGGGCACTGAAGCTTTCTTT
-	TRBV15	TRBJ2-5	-	CATRPGIGQQEETQYF	TGTGCCACCAGGCCTGGAATCGGACAGCAGGAAGAGACCCAGTACTTC
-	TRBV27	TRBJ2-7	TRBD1	CASRVAGGNEQYF	TGTGCCAGCAGAGTGGCAGGGGGCAACGAGCAGTACTTC
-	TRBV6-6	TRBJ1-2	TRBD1	CASSHRDRYYGYTF	TGTGCCAGCAGTCACCGGGACAGGTACTATGGCTACACCTTC
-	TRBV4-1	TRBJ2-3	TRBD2	CASSQGTSGGTDTQYF	TGCGCCAGCAGCCAAGGAACTAGCGGGGGTACAGATACGCAGTATTTT
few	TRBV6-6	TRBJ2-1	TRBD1	CASSYPNRDRYNEQFF	TGTGCCAGCAGTTATCCGAACCGGGACAGATACAATGAGCAGTTCTTC
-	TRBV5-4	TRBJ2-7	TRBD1	CASSWGQGPYEQYF	TGTGCCAGCAGCTGGGGACAGGGGCCCTACGAGCAGTACTTC
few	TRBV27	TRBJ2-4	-	CASSFFSLLQGRSLLAKNIQYF	TGTGCCAGCAGTTTCTTTTCATTGTTACAGGGCCGGAGCTTGCTAGCCAAAAACATTCAGTACTTC
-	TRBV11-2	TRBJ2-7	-	CASSWDWSSYEQYF	TGTGCCAGCAGCTGGGACTGGAGCTCCTACGAGCAGTACTTC
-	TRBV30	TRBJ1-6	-	CAWTLMSNRHNSPLHF	TGTGCCTGGACCCTCATGTCTAACAGGCATAATTCACCCCTCCACTTT
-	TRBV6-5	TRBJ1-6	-	CAIREGSESLTLHF	TGTGCCATCCGAGAAGGTAGCGAGTCACTAACCCTCCACTTT
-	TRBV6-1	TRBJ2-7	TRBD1	CASSEGQGAEQYF	TGTGCCAGCAGTGAAGGACAGGGGGCCGAGCAGTACTTC
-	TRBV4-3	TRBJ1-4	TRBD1	CASSQDWDRESEKLFF	TGCGCCAGCAGCCAAGATTGGGACAGGGAGAGTGAAAAACTGTTTTTT
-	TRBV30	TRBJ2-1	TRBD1	CAWDTGQGPYNEQFF	TGTGCCTGGGACACTGGACAGGGGCCCTACAATGAGCAGTTCTTC
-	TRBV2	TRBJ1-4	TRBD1	CASSSGTVGEKLFF	TGTGCCAGCAGTTCCGGGACAGTAGGCGAAAAACTGTTTTTT
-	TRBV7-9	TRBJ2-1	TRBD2	CASSLGGGDYNEQFF	TGTGCCAGCAGCTTAGGCGGGGGGGATTACAATGAGCAGTTCTTC
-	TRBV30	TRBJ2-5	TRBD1	CAWSVPDRGSQETQYF	TGTGCCTGGAGTGTTCCGGACAGGGGTTCCCAAGAGACCCAGTACTTC
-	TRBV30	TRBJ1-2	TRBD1	CAWSTGDYGYTF	TGTGCCTGGTCGACAGGGGACTATGGCTACACCTTC